The T cell receptor (beta chain) described here comes from a study of T cell repertoires in cytomegalovirus infection. Study details: CMV infection and matching HLA type were both indicated by public TCR beta signatures. Study-wide points: The ex vivo response showed dominance by HLA-C-restricted CMV-specific TCR beta clonotypes. Pooled public TCR beta family frequency picked out CMV carriers with the relevant HLA.

Germline CDR1 reads DFQATT; CDR2 reads SNEGSKA (reference sequence). The CDR3 is made up of 12 amino acids. Trimming removed 3 bases at V and 9 bases at J, with 12 bases between. This clonotype was detected a few times. The antigen is not known. TCRdb reprocessed the reads with MiXCR, giving one entry per CDR3 protein. The data hold roughly 630,000 distinct CDR3 sequences, with 24% observed a single time. Sample: CD8+ T cells from PBMCs. The chain is built from TRBV20-1 and TRBJ2-1; D is uncertain. The origin of this receptor is a human donor in good health (CMV status not recorded). Some clones in this sample may be carry-over from other donors' samples. The CDR3 sequence is CSASVNILEQFF. For the CDR3, the DNA is TGCAGTGCTAGTGTTAACATCCTTGAGCAGTTCTTC.